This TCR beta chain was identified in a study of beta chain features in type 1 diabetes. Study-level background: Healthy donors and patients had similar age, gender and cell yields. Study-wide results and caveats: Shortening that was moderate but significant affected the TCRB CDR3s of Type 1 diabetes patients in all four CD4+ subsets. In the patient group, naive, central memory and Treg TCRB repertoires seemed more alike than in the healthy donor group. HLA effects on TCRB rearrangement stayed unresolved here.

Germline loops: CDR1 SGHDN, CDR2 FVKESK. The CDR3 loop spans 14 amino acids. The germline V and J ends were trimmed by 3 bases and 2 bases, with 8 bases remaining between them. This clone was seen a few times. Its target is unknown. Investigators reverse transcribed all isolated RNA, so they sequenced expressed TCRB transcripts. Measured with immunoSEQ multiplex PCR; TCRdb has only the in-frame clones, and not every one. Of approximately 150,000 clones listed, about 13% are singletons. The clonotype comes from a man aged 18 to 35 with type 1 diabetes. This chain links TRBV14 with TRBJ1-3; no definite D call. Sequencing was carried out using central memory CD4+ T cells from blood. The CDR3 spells CASSQGRTGNTIYF. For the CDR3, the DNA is TGTGCCAGCAGCCAGGGGAGAACTGGAAACACCATATATTTT. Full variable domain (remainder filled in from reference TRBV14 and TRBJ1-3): EAGVTQFPSHSVIEKGQTVTLRCDPISGHDNLYWYRRVMGKEIKFLLHFVKESKQDESGMPNNRFLAERTGGTYSTLKVQPAELEDSGVYFCASSQGRTGNTIYFGEGSWLTVV.